This T cell receptor beta chain was retrieved from a study of metastatic and nonmetastatic thyroid tumors. The study's findings and limits: The reported finding was significantly higher TCR beta diversity in malignant thyroid tumors relative to benign nodules, in blood and tumor.

Not a single patient had been given any form of treatment at any point before undergoing thyroid surgery. CDR1 and CDR2 from the germline V gene are MDHEN and SYDVKM. There are 14 residues in the CDR3. Unmatched junction bases numbered 7, after V lost 6 bases and J lost 3 bases. A word on this clone: As yet, its antigen is unknown.

Authors' analysis steps: What underpinned the distant-metastasis classifier for papillary thyroid cancer was the set of CDR3 differences across clinicopathological groups. MiXCR re-clonotyped the PCR reads for TCRdb. The V and J calls, along with clone size, are taken from TCRdb and not from the paper's own processing. The sample contains 39,000 or so clones, about 45% of which appear only once. The rearrangement joins TRBV28 to TRBJ2-7, with 8 bases matching TRBD1. The sequencing sample was made of tumor tissue. The receptor was isolated from a male donor with papillary thyroid cancer or a benign thyroid nodule (not recorded which). Some clones in this sample may be carry-over from other donors' samples. In nucleotides, the CDR3 is TGTGCCAGCAGCTCCGGGGACAGGCTCTACGAGCAGTACTTC. This gives the protein CASSSGDRLYEQYF.